What follows are 14 T cell receptor beta chains derived from one specimen sequenced in a study of T cells after yellow fever vaccination. Using its own MiXCR run on the 5' RACE reads, TCRdb lists one record per CDR3 protein. In the table there are some 300,000 distinct CDR3 sequences, roughly 9% of which are singletons. Sample: CD4+ T cells sorted from PBMCs, taken 5 days after the yellow fever booster vaccination. The origin of the receptors is a young man who received the YFV17D yellow fever vaccine.

This chain joins TRBV5-5 and TRBJ1-2, with TRBD1 as a possible D gene (6 bases). In germline, CDR1 is SGHKS, CDR2 YYEKEE (reference sequence). This CDR3 has 16 residues. Trimming took 2 bases from V and 7 from J, leaving 21 bases between them. CDR3 DNA: TGTGCCAGCAGCTTCCAACAGGGACGGGACGGACGTGGCTACACCTTC. It translates to CASSFQQGRDGRGYTF.

This clonotype was counted only a few times. This chain uses TRBV4-3 with TRBJ2-1; D gene uncertain. V was cut by 0 bases and J by 1 base, with 7 bases left in between. Germline values: CDR1 LGHNA, CDR2 YSLEER. The CDR3 spans 15 residues. The CDR3 DNA sequence: TGCGCCAGCAGCCAAGATAGTGGGTCCTACAATGAGCAGTTCTTC. This encodes CASSQDSGSYNEQFF.

The table lists this clonotype with a few counts. The CDR3 region is CASSGEAGEAFF. The DNA of the CDR3 is TGCGCCAGCAGTGGGGAGGCCGGGGAAGCTTTCTTT. The J gene is TRBJ1-1, the V gene TRBV10-2, with D uncertain. CDR3 length: 12 residues. Trimming pared 4 bases from V and 8 bases from J, leaving 11 bases between. Germline lookup yields CDR1 WSHSY and CDR2 SAAADI.

This clonotype was counted between two and nine times. The chain is built from TRBV20-1 and TRBJ1-5; 8 nucleotides match TRBD1. The germline V gene has CDR1 DFQATT and CDR2 SNEGSKA (reference sequence). The V gene end was trimmed by 3 bases and the J gene end by 6 bases; junction bases not matched to a gene: 10. This CDR3 spans 15 amino acids. The CDR3: CSARGLAGGGQPQHF. The DNA for the CDR3 is TGCAGTGCTAGGGGGTTGGCAGGGGGCGGTCAGCCCCAGCATTTT.

In this sample, this clonotype turned up a few times. This chain links TRBV21-1 with TRBJ2-5; TRBD1 is the table's D call and was not checked against the DNA. TRBV21-1 represents a pseudogene. The CDR3 is made up of 14 amino acids. The CDR3 DNA follows: TGTGCCAGCAGTTGTTACGGACAGCAAGAGACCCAGTACTTC. Amino acid sequence: CASSCYGQQETQYF.

The gene calls are TRBV7-2 and TRBJ1-5; D remains unclear. Germline loops: CDR1 SGHTA, CDR2 FQGNSA. The CDR3 is 12 amino acids. The ends were cut back, 8 bases at V and 4 bases at J, with 9 bases in the middle. CDR3 coding DNA: TGTGCCAGCGGGGATAATAATCAGCCCCAGCATTTT. Its protein product is CASGDNNQPQHF.

The chain is built from TRBV2 and TRBJ2-7; TRBD1 is a possible D gene (6 bases). This CDR3 comprises 13 residues. Trimming stripped 3 bases from V and 1 base from J, with 7 bases between. Germline V lookup: CDR1 SNHLY, CDR2 FYNNEI. The CDR3 DNA follows: TGTGCCAGCAGTGAGGACAGATCCTACGAGCAGTACGTC. This gives the protein CASSEDRSYEQYV.

The V gene is TRBV4-3, the J gene TRBJ2-3; 11 positions agree with TRBD2. The CDR3 is 17 amino acids. The V gene end was trimmed by 4 bases and the J gene end by 1 base; junction bases not matched to a gene: 7. Germline CDR1 and CDR2: LGHNA and YSLEER. The CDR3 loop is CASSRGVTSGGTDTQYF. As DNA, the CDR3 is TGCGCCAGCAGCCGGGGTGTGACTAGCGGGGGCACAGATACGCAGTATTTT.

This chain connects TRBV6-1 to TRBJ1-5, with D uncertain. Germline CDR1 MNHNS, CDR2 SASEGT. The CDR3 runs to 14 residues. Trimming stripped 0 bases from V and 4 bases from J, with 7 bases between. The CDR3 here is CASSEAPINQPQHF. CDR3 bases: TGTGCCAGCAGTGAAGCCCCTATTAATCAGCCCCAGCATTTT.

V and J are TRBV20-1 and TRBJ1-5, with 7 bases fitting TRBD1. CDR1 and CDR2 (germline): DFQATT, SNEGSKA (reference sequence). J lost 4 bases, V lost 7 bases, and 7 bases had no gene match. This CDR3 region has 13 residues. CDR3 residues: CSGFGDSNQPQHF. CDR3 DNA sequence: TGCAGTGGTTTTGGGGACAGTAATCAGCCCCAGCATTTT.

CDR3 sequence reads: CASSQGKAHSGANVLTF. CDR3 nucleotides: TGCGCCAGCAGCCAAGGGAAGGCCCACTCTGGGGCCAACGTCCTGACTTTC. The chain joins TRBV4-1 to TRBJ2-6; D gene uncertain. The CDR3 runs 17 residues. The germline gives CDR1 MGHRA, CDR2 YSYEKL. Between the trimmed V and J ends, which lost 1 base and 0 bases, there was a span of 10 bases.

This clonotype was detected many times. This chain joins TRBV5-1 and TRBJ2-7; 8 bases map to TRBD1. Trimming cost V 4 bases and J 7 bases; bases outside gene matches: 19. The germline V gene has CDR1 SGHRS and CDR2 YFSETQ. The CDR3 sequence is 17 residues long. CDR3 nucleotide sequence: TGCGCCAGCAGCCAAAATCGGACAGGGATCACCAGGGGGGAGCAGTACTTC. This translates into CASSQNRTGITRGEQYF.

This clonotype was seen many times. This chain links TRBV5-1 with TRBJ2-3, with TRBD1 as a possible D gene (6 bases). Trimming removed 5 bases at V and 2 bases at J, with 15 bases between. CDR1 SGHRS and CDR2 YFSETQ come from the germline V gene. The CDR3 is 15 residues long. The CDR3 bases are TGCGCCAGCAGGAACGGGACAAATCCCACAGATACGCAGTATTTT. Protein: CASRNGTNPTDTQYF.

This rearrangement joins TRBV30 to TRBJ1-3; no reliable D call. Germline lookup yields CDR1 GTSNPN and CDR2 SVGIG (reference sequence). The CDR3 totals 11 residues. Deletions cut 5 bases from V and 3 bases from J, with 5 bases between. The CDR3 sequence is CAWDIGNTIYF. CDR3 DNA: TGTGCCTGGGACATTGGAAACACCATATATTTT. The variable domain in full, completed from reference TRBV30 and TRBJ1-3, reads SQTIHQWPATLVQPVGSPLSLECTVEGTSNPNLYWYRQAAGRGLQLLFYSVGIGQISSEVPQNLSASRPQDRQFILSSKKLLLSDSGFYLCAWDIGNTIYFGEGSWLTVV.